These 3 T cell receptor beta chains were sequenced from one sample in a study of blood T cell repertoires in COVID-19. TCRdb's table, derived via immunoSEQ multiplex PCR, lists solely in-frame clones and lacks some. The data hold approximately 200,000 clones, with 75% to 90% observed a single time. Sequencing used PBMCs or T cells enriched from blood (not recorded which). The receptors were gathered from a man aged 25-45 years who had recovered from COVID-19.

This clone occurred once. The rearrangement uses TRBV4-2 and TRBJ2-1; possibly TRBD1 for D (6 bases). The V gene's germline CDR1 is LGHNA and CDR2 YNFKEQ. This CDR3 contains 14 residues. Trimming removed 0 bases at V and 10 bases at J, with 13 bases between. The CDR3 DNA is TGTGCCAGCAGCCAAGATACAGGGCCAGGGGAGCAGTTCTTC. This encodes CASSQDTGPGEQFF.

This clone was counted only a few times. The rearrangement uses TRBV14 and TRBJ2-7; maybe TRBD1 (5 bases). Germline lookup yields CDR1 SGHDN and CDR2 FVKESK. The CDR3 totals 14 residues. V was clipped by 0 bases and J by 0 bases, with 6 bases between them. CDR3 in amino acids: CASSQEQDSYEQYF. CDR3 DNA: TGTGCCAGCAGCCAAGAACAGGACTCCTACGAGCAGTACTTC.

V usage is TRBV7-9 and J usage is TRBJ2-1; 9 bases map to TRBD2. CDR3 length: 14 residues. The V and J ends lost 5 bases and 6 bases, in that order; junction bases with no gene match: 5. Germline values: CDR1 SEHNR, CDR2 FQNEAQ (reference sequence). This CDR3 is CASSLGTSRNEQFF. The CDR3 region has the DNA TGTGCCAGCAGCCTGGGGACTAGCCGCAATGAGCAGTTCTTC.